Sequencing of this TCR beta chain was carried out in a study of blood T cell repertoires in COVID-19. Study-wide background: Acute-phase and convalescent COVID-19 samples originated in the United States, Italy and Spain. PBMCs, B-cell-depleted T cells, or T cells were the source of the cDNA or gDNA that made up the material.

The method was immunoSEQ multiplex PCR; TCRdb's version includes in-frame clones alone and lacks a portion of them. The repertoire has 200,000 to 250,000 clones, approximately 80% of them found once; the top ten carry 15% to 20%. The CDR3 is made up of 14 amino acids. The germline V and J ends were trimmed by 5 bases and 2 bases, with 13 bases remaining between them. Looked up from germline, CDR1 is MNHEY and CDR2 is SMNVEV (reference sequence). This clonotype was obtained from a woman of 80 years or more with active or convalescent COVID-19. The sequenced sample was peripheral blood. The chain is built from TRBV27 and TRBJ2-7, with D perhaps TRBD2 (5 bases). In DNA form, the CDR3 reads TGTGCCAGCAGTCTTTATGGACTTACCTACGAGCAGTACTTC. It codes for CASSLYGLTYEQYF.